One sample yielded the 2 T cell receptor beta chains listed below, sequenced in a study of blood T cell repertoires in COVID-19. Only in-frame clones appear in the TCRdb table, and some are missing; sequencing was by immunoSEQ multiplex PCR. The sample carries fewer than 150,000 clones, about 79% recorded once. The material sequenced was peripheral blood. These receptor sequences come from a woman aged 45-65 years with acute or convalescent COVID-19.

The rearrangement joins TRBV28 to TRBJ1-5; weak D call: TRBD1 (6 bases). Trimming removed 3 bases at V and 9 bases at J, with 12 bases between. CDR3 size: 13 residues. Per the germline V gene, CDR1 is MDHEN and CDR2 is SYDVKM. CDR3 loop: CASSFNREGPQHF. The CDR3 DNA reads TGTGCCAGCAGTTTCAACAGGGAAGGGCCCCAGCATTTT.

This clone was seen once. This rearrangement joins TRBV19 to TRBJ2-2; TRBD2 aligns across 8 bases. This CDR3 comprises 19 residues. V was clipped by 4 bases and J by 4 bases; unmatched bases: 17. Germline V gene data show CDR1 as LNHDA and CDR2 as SQIVND (reference sequence). The CDR3 coding sequence is TGTGCCAGTAGTACCCCGGGGAGCGGGGGAATACAGGGCACCGGGGAGCTGTTTTTT. Translating gives CASSTPGSGGIQGTGELFF.